This entry concerns a single T cell receptor (beta chain). What it binds is not known. This sample was included in a study of CD8 T cells in Susac syndrome. Study conclusions and caveats: Clonal expansion did not appear in Susac syndrome CD4+ T cell repertoires.

Reverse transcription of roughly 0.5 to 1 ug RNA was carried out with random hexamers. The authors amplified TCR beta CDR3 across 54 Vbeta and 13 Jbeta using immunoSEQ multiplex PCR. TCRdb recomputed calls from the immunoSEQ multiplex PCR reads with MiXCR, one row per CDR3 protein. The data hold about 150,000 distinct CDR3 sequences, with 90% to 96% observed a single time. Purification of the CD8+ and CD4+ T cells relied on negative isolation, and TEMRA cells underwent FACS enrichment. The CDR3 is 13 amino acids. CDR1 MGHRA and CDR2 YSYEKL come from the germline V gene. Deletions cut 5 bases from V and 6 bases from J, with 10 bases between.

The material sequenced was CD4+ T cells from PBMCs. The chain combines TRBV4-1 with TRBJ2-2; a weak D match, TRBD2 (6 bases). The TCR originated in a human donor with Susac syndrome. The CDR3 bases are TGCGCCAGCAGCAGCTGGGGGGCCGGGGAGCTGTTTTTT. Protein sequence: CASSSWGAGELFF.